This section outlines one T cell receptor beta chain sequence together with its context. Its antigen is currently unknown. Of the isolated RNA, all was reverse transcribed, and so the sequenced material was expressed TCRB transcripts. Profiled with immunoSEQ multiplex PCR; TCRdb holds only in-frame clones, not every one. This repertoire shows 900,000 or so clones, roughly a sixth found once; its top ten account for around 0.02%. Between the trimmed V and J ends, which lost 11 bases and 6 bases, there was a span of 17 bases. The CDR3 covers 12 residues. Germline assignment: CDR1 ENHRY and CDR2 SYGVKD. This entry belongs to a study of beta chain features in type 1 diabetes. Findings and limits, study-wide: Within patients, naive, central memory and Treg TCRB repertoires seemed more similar than within healthy donors.

The chain combines TRBV10-3 with TRBJ2-7; tentative D call: TRBD1 (6 bases). The sequence came from a woman in her late teens or twenties in good health. The specimen sequenced was naive CD4+ T cells from blood. This CDR3 reads CASRQVAGEQYF. CDR3 nucleotide sequence: TGTGCCTCGCGACAGGTTGCTGGCGAGCAGTACTTC.